Below are 9 T cell receptor beta chains sequenced from a single sample in a study of blood T cell repertoires in COVID-19. Produced via immunoSEQ multiplex PCR; TCRdb's table is partial and in-frame only. The repertoire holds approximately 90,000 clones, with 80% as singletons. The sequenced material came from peripheral blood. These TCRs come from a woman of 80 years or more with acute or convalescent COVID-19.

The chain carries TRBV7-9 and TRBJ2-6; 8 positions match TRBD2. The junction had 4 bases not matched to a gene; V was cut back by 3 bases and J by 3 bases. CDR3 length: 16 residues. The germline V gene has CDR1 SEHNR and CDR2 FQNEAQ (reference sequence). The CDR3 protein is CASSLLAGVGANVLTF. The CDR3 DNA follows: TGTGCCAGCAGCTTGCTAGCGGGCGTTGGGGCCAACGTCCTGACTTTC. Supplemented by reference TRBV7-9 and TRBJ2-6, the full variable domain reads DTGVSQNPRHKITKRGQNVTFRCDPISEHNRLYWYRQTLGQGPEFLTYFQNEAQLEKSRLLSDRFSAERPKGSFSTLEIQRTEQGDSAMYLCASSLLAGVGANVLTFGAGSRLTVL.

J is TRBJ2-5 and V is TRBV27; 13 nucleotides agree with TRBD2. The CDR3 is 16 residues long. Per the germline V gene, CDR1 is MNHEY and CDR2 is SMNVEV (reference sequence). J lost 5 bases, V lost 5 bases, and 8 bases had no gene match. For the CDR3, the DNA is TGTGCCAGCAGTCTCACTAGCGGGAGGGCTTGGGAGACCCAGTACTTC. It yields the protein CASSLTSGRAWETQYF.

The chain links TRBV6-2 or TRBV6-3 to TRBJ1-4; 10 positions match TRBD1. The junction had 10 bases not matched to a gene; V was cut back by 5 bases and J by 10 bases. This CDR3 has 15 amino acids. Germline V gene data show CDR1 as MNHEY and CDR2 as SVGEGT. The CDR3: CASSRETGGAGKLFF. The CDR3 region has the DNA TGTGCCAGCAGTCGCGAGACAGGGGGCGCCGGAAAACTGTTTTTT.

This chain links TRBV7-6 with TRBJ2-3, with D possibly being TRBD1 (6 bases). The CDR3 runs to 13 residues. Germline V gene lookup returns CDR1 SGHVS and CDR2 FNYEAQ. Between the trimmed V and J ends, which lost 1 base and 4 bases, there was a span of 6 bases. DNA for the CDR3: TGTGCCAGCAGCTTAGGGGGGCCAGATACGCAGTATTTT. It is translated as CASSLGGPDTQYF.

The chain's CDR3 is CASSLDRSQETQYF. CDR3 sequence (DNA): TGTGCCAGCAGCCTCGACAGGTCCCAAGAGACCCAGTACTTC. The rearrangement uses TRBV13 and TRBJ2-5, with D maybe TRBD1 (6 bases). This CDR3 is 14 amino acids long. The V gene's germline CDR1 is PRHDT and CDR2 FYEKMQ (reference sequence). Trimming left V 5 bases short and J 1 base short, with 11 bases between. The variable domain in full, completed from reference TRBV13 and TRBJ2-5, reads AAGVIQSPRHLIKEKRETATLKCYPIPRHDTVYWYQQGPGQDPQFLISFYEKMQSDKGSIPDRFSAQQFSDYHSELNMSSLELGDSALYFCASSLDRSQETQYFGPGTRLLVL.

This clone was detected a few times. V gene TRBV27 combines with J gene TRBJ1-5, with 7 bases that match TRBD1. The CDR3 runs to 15 residues. The germline gives CDR1 MNHEY, CDR2 SMNVEV (reference sequence). The V segment lost 6 bases and the J segment 1 base; nucleotides outside the gene matches: 6. The CDR3 DNA reads as TGTGCCAGCAGAGCGACAGGGCTAAGCAATCAGCCCCAGCATTTT. It codes for CASRATGLSNQPQHF.

The V and J genes are TRBV11-2 and TRBJ2-2; TRBD1 aligns across 7 bases. From germline, CDR1 is SGHAT and CDR2 FQNNGV. The CDR3 is 16 amino acids. Trimming took 5 bases from V and 1 from J; bases not matched to a gene: 7. CDR3 in DNA: TGTGCCAGCAGCGGACCGACAGGGTGGAACACCGGGGAGCTGTTTTTT. Amino acid sequence: CASSGPTGWNTGELFF.

The chain uses TRBV11-2 and TRBJ2-1, with 13 bases identical to TRBD2. The ends lost 4 bases at V and 9 bases at J; junction bases unmatched: 3. The CDR3 totals 14 residues. Looked up from germline, CDR1 is SGHAT and CDR2 is FQNNGV. CDR3 loop: CASSSGLAGAEQFF. CDR3 sequence (DNA): TGTGCCAGCAGCTCCGGACTAGCGGGGGCTGAGCAGTTCTTC.

This rearrangement joins TRBV19 to TRBJ1-5; D is possibly TRBD1 (5 bases). The CDR3 sequence is 16 residues long. CDR1 LNHDA and CDR2 SQIVND come from the germline V gene (reference sequence). V gave up 1 base and J gave up 2 bases, with 12 bases separating them. Written as DNA, the CDR3 is TGTGCCAGTAGTATAGTGTACAGGAGTGGCAATCAGCCCCAGCATTTT. It codes for CASSIVYRSGNQPQHF.